This is a list of T cell receptor beta chains from one sample in a study of T cell changes during pregnancy in multiple sclerosis. The table came from immunoSEQ multiplex PCR; TCRdb's copy has only in-frame clones and leaves some out. The repertoire holds about 28,000 clones, with roughly 87% as singletons. Here the sequenced sample was CD4+ T cells from peripheral blood mononuclear cells, taken in the second trimester of pregnancy. The receptors shown here come from a female donor with multiple sclerosis, enrolled in a pregnancy study. Both conserved end residues are part of each CDR3. A D gene is named only where the DNA matches it firmly. A row's size may be missing; if present it is once, few, many or a size class.

.	TRBV30	TRBJ2-3	TRBD2	TGTGCCTGCCCTAGCGGGGGGGCTACAGATACGCAGTATTTT	CACPSGGATDTQYF
.	TRBV19	TRBJ2-1	.	TGTGCCAGTAGTATAAGGGACTGGATGTACAATGAGCAGTTCTTC	CASSIRDWMYNEQFF
.	TRBV7-8	TRBJ1-1	.	TGTGCCAGCAGCCTAGACGGAAGGTCTGAGGTGTCAGCTTTCTTT	CASSLDGRSEVSAFF
.	TRBV28	TRBJ1-3	.	TGTGCCAGCAGTTACCACCAGGAAGACACCATATATTTT	CASSYHQEDTIYF
.	TRBV5-6	TRBJ1-2	TRBD1	TGTGCCAGCAGCTCGGGACAGAAGGAATATGGCTACACCTTC	CASSSGQKEYGYTF
once	TRBV27	TRBJ2-2	TRBD2	TGTGCCAGCGCGGGGGTGTTTACCGGGGAGCTGTTTTTT	CASAGVFTGELFF
.	TRBV19	TRBJ2-1	TRBD2	TGTGCCAGTAAGCAGTCGAGCGGGGGGTTTCTCAATGAGCAGTTCTTC	CASKQSSGGFLNEQFF
.	TRBV5-6	TRBJ1-2	.	TGTGCCAGCAGCCAGGGACAAGGTGTCTATGGCTACACCTTC	CASSQGQGVYGYTF
.	TRBV18	TRBJ1-3	.	TGTGCCAGCTCACCCCCGGGAAGCTCTGGAAACACCATATATTTT	CASSPPGSSGNTIYF
.	TRBV29-1	TRBJ2-7	.	TGCAGCGCTTCGGGCGGGTCCAGCTCCTACGAGCAGTACTTC	CSASGGSSSYEQYF
.	TRBV9	TRBJ1-4	.	TGTGCCAGCAGCGTAGGACTTACCAATGAAAAACTGTTTTTT	CASSVGLTNEKLFF
.	TRBV7-9	TRBJ2-5	TRBD2	TGTGCCAGCAGCTTAGCCCCCGGGACTAGCGGGGGGGAGCAAGAGACCCAGTACTTC	CASSLAPGTSGGEQETQYF
.	TRBV5-1	TRBJ2-3	.	TGCGCCAGCAGCTGGGCCCGGGGTAGCACAGATACGCAGTATTTT	CASSWARGSTDTQYF
.	TRBV19	TRBJ2-1	.	TGTGCCAGTAGTATAGGGAGTGAGGAACCCTACAATGAGCAGTTCTTC	CASSIGSEEPYNEQFF
.	TRBV15	TRBJ2-4	TRBD1	TGTGCCACCAGCAGAGATTACAGGGGAAAAAACATTCAGTACTTC	CATSRDYRGKNIQYF
.	TRBV18	TRBJ1-2	TRBD1	TGTGCCAGCTCACCTACGACAGGGGGCAGAGATGGCTACACCTTC	CASSPTTGGRDGYTF
.	TRBV7-2	TRBJ2-4	.	TGTGCCAGCAGCTTAGGGCTCCGTAACAAAAACATTCAGTACTTC	CASSLGLRNKNIQYF
.	TRBV5-1	TRBJ2-2	.	TGCGCCAGCAGTCTCGGGAACACCGGGGAGCTGTTTTTT	CASSLGNTGELFF
.	TRBV7-2	TRBJ1-3	.	TGTGCCAGCAGCCTCGACAGCACTCGAGGAAACACCATATATTTT	CASSLDSTRGNTIYF
.	TRBV2	TRBJ1-1	.	TGTGCCAGCGGGGGACTTCCGAACACTGAAGCTTTCTTT	CASGGLPNTEAFF
.	TRBV6-1	TRBJ1-1	.	TGTGCCAGCAGTAAGGAGCCGGGCACTGAAGCTTTCTTT	CASSKEPGTEAFF
.	TRBV5-4	TRBJ2-5	TRBD2	TGTGCCAGCAGCGGAACAGGTCGGGGGGGCCAAGAGACCCAGTACTTC	CASSGTGRGGQETQYF
.	TRBV5-4	TRBJ1-1	.	TGTGCCAGCAGCCCCCCCGGCACAGGGATAATGAACACTGAAGCTTTCTTT	CASSPPGTGIMNTEAFF
.	TRBV14	TRBJ1-2	.	TGTGCCAGCAGCTCCCGCTATGGCTACACCTTC	CASSSRYGYTF
once	TRBV10-3	TRBJ2-7	.	TGTGCCATCAGTGAGCCGAGTGACTCCTACGAGCAGTACTTC	CAISEPSDSYEQYF
.	TRBV21-1	TRBJ2-4	.	TGTGCCAGCAGCGAATTGGACCAGGGGAACGCCAAAAACATTCAGTACTTC	CASSELDQGNAKNIQYF
.	TRBV19	TRBJ2-3	TRBD2	TGTGCCAGTAGAGACCCCGGGACTAGCGGAGATACGCAGTATTTT	CASRDPGTSGDTQYF
once	TRBV28	TRBJ1-1	.	TGTGCCAGCAGTTTTGGAGGAGGTTTCAACACTGAAGCTTTCTTT	CASSFGGGFNTEAFF
.	TRBV7-6	TRBJ2-7	.	TGTGCCAGCAGCTTAGAACCCCGACGGGACGAGCAGTACTTC	CASSLEPRRDEQYF
.	TRBV5-4	TRBJ2-2	.	TGTGCCAGCAGCTTGGCCGGCGGAGCGAACACCGGGGAGCTGTTTTTT	CASSLAGGANTGELFF
.	TRBV2	TRBJ2-7	TRBD1	TGTGCCAGCCAGGGGGAGTCCCTCGAGCAGTACTTC	CASQGESLEQYF
.	TRBV7-8	TRBJ2-5	.	TGTGCCAGCACTACCCTGACTACGCGTCGAACCCAGTACTTC	CASTTLTTRRTQYF
.	TRBV25-1	TRBJ2-1	.	TGTGCCAGCAGTGGGCAGGGTTTTGAGCAGTTCTTC	CASSGQGFEQFF
.	TRBV13	TRBJ1-4	TRBD1	TGTGCCAGCAGCTTCCGGACAGGGGGCGCCGCAACTAATGAAAAACTGTTTTTT	CASSFRTGGAATNEKLFF
.	TRBV6-1	TRBJ2-1	.	TGTGCCAGCACCTTAGATGAGCAGTTCTTC	CASTLDEQFF
.	TRBV28	TRBJ1-2	.	TGTGCCAGCAGTTTAGGGCAGGTAACGGGCTACACCTTC	CASSLGQVTGYTF
.	TRBV7-2	TRBJ1-4	TRBD1	TGTGCCAGCAGCTTTAACCCCGGGACAGGGTACGAAAAACTGTTTTTT	CASSFNPGTGYEKLFF
.	TRBV11-2	TRBJ2-5	.	TGTGCCAGCAGCCCAGGAGGGTTCCTGGAGACCCAGTACTTC	CASSPGGFLETQYF
once	TRBV30	TRBJ2-1	.	TGTGCCTGGGAGACAGTCCGCAGGGGTGAGCAGTTCTTC	CAWETVRRGEQFF
few	TRBV29-1	TRBJ2-5	TRBD2	TGCAGCGGGGGGCCCACTAGCGGGGGGCGGGAGACCCAGTACTTC	CSGGPTSGGRETQYF
.	TRBV19	TRBJ1-5	TRBD1	TGTGCCAGTAGTCCCAAACAAAGACAGGGTAGCAATCAGCCCCAGCATTTT	CASSPKQRQGSNQPQHF
.	TRBV20-1	TRBJ1-2	.	TGCAGTGCTAACCGGCCGGGGAGCTACACCTTC	CSANRPGSYTF
once	TRBV10-3	TRBJ2-1	TRBD1	TGTGCCATCAGTGGCTTACAGGGGGGTGAGCAGTTCTTC	CAISGLQGGEQFF
once	TRBV11-2	TRBJ2-5	TRBD1	TGTGCCAGCAGCTTAGAAACCCGGACAGGACGAATCCAAGAGACCCAGTACTTC	CASSLETRTGRIQETQYF
.	TRBV2	TRBJ2-6	.	TGTGCCAGCAGCGGGATGACCCCTGGGGCCAACGTCCTGACTTTC	CASSGMTPGANVLTF
.	TRBV11-3	TRBJ2-1	TRBD2	TGTGCCAGCAGCCCGGGGACTAGCGGGAACAATGAGCAGTTCTTC	CASSPGTSGNNEQFF
.	TRBV5-1	TRBJ2-7	TRBD2	TGCGCCAGCAGCCCGCAATCGGGGGGGGGCGCCTACGAGCAGTACTTC	CASSPQSGGGAYEQYF
once	TRBV13	TRBJ1-3	.	TGTGCCAGCAGCCGGCGAGGCAGGGCGAGCTCTGGAAACACCATATATTTT	CASSRRGRASSGNTIYF
.	TRBV9	TRBJ2-3	.	TGTGCCAGCAGCCCCTCTCTCGGTCGCGGCACAGATACGCAGTATTTT	CASSPSLGRGTDTQYF
few	TRBV10-1	TRBJ2-3	.	TGCGCCAGCAGTGCGGACACCACAGATACGCAGTATTTT	CASSADTTDTQYF
once	TRBV11-2	TRBJ1-5	.	TGTGCCAGCAGCCTCCGGGATTATCAGTCCCTTTACAATCAGCCCCAGCATTTT	CASSLRDYQSLYNQPQHF
.	TRBV9	TRBJ1-6	.	TGTGCCAGCAGCCCGCGAGCCCAGGGTTTGGATTCACCCCTCCACTTT	CASSPRAQGLDSPLHF
.	TRBV19	TRBJ2-2	TRBD1	TGTGCCAGTAGTGGGTGGTTCGGGACAGCTCCCTCGAACACCGGGGAGCTGTTTTTT	CASSGWFGTAPSNTGELFF
.	TRBV10-3	TRBJ1-2	TRBD1	TGTGCCATCAGTGAGTCGGGGGACAGGGCGTACTATGGCTACACCTTC	CAISESGDRAYYGYTF
.	TRBV9	TRBJ2-5	TRBD2	TGTGCCAGCAGCGTAGCCGGGACTAGAGGAGGGGAGACCCAGTACTTC	CASSVAGTRGGETQYF
once	TRBV27	TRBJ1-5	.	TGTGCCAGCAGTTTAGTGGGGGGTCAGCCCCAGCATTTT	CASSLVGGQPQHF
.	TRBV7-3	TRBJ1-4	.	TGTGCCAGCAGCTTATATGGACAGCCTAATGAAAAACTGTTTTTT	CASSLYGQPNEKLFF
.	TRBV7-2	TRBJ1-2	TRBD1	TGTGCCAGCAGCGACCGGGACAGGGGTTCGTCTGGCTATGGCTACACCTTC	CASSDRDRGSSGYGYTF
.	TRBV10-3	TRBJ2-1	TRBD2	TGTGCCATCAGCCGACTAGCGGGGTACAATGAGCAGTTCTTC	CAISRLAGYNEQFF
.	TRBV5-4	TRBJ1-2	.	TGTGCCAGCAGCTTGGTTTATGTGGGGCCCGACTCTAACTATGGCTACACCTTC	CASSLVYVGPDSNYGYTF